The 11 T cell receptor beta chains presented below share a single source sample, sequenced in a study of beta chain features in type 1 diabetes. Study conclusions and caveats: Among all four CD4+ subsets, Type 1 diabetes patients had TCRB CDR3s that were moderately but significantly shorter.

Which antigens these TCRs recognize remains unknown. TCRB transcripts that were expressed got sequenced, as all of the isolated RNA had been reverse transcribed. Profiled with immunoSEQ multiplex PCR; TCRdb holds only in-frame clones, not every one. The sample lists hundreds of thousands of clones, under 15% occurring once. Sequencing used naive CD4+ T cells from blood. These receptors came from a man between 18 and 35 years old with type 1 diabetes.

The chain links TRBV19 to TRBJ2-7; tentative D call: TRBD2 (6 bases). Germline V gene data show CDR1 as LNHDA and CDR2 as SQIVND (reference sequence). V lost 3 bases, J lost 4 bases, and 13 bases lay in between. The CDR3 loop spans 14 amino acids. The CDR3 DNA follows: TGTGCCAGTAGTATGGGGGGAGTCGGGTACGAGCAGTACTTC. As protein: CASSMGGVGYEQYF.

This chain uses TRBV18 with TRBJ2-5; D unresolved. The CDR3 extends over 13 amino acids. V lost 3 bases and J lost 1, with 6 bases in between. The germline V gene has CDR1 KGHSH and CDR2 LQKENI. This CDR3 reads CASSPRAQETQYF. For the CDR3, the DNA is TGTGCCAGCTCACCTAGGGCCCAAGAGACCCAGTACTTC.

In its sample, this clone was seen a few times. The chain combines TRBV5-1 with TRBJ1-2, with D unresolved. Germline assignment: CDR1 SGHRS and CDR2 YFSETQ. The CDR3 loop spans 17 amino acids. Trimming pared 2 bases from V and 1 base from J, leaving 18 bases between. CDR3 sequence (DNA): TGCGCCAGCAGCTTTGACCACCAACAGATGCTTAACTATGGCTACACCTTC. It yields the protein CASSFDHQQMLNYGYTF.

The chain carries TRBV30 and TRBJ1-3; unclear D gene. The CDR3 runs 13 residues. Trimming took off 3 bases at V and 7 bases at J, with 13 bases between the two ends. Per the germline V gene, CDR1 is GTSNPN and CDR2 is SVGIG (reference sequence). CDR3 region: CAWRITAGNTIYF. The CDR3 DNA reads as TGTGCCTGGAGAATAACAGCCGGGAACACCATATATTTT.

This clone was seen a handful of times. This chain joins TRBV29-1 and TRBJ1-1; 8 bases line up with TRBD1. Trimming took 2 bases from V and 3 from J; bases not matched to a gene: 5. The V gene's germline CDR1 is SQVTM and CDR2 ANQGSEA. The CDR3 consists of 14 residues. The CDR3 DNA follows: TGCAGCGTTGAAAATCAGGGGGCTTACACTGAAGCTTTCTTT. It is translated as CSVENQGAYTEAFF.

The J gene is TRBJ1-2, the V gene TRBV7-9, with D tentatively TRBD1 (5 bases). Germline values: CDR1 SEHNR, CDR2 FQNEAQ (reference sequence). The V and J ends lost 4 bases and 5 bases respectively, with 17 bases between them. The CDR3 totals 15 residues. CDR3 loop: CASSSVGEGGYGYTF. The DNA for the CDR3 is TGTGCCAGCAGCTCCGTGGGGGAGGGTGGGTATGGCTACACCTTC. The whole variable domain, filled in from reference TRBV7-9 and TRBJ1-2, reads DTGVSQNPRHKITKRGQNVTFRCDPISEHNRLYWYRQTLGQGPEFLTYFQNEAQLEKSRLLSDRFSAERPKGSFSTLEIQRTEQGDSAMYLCASSSVGEGGYGYTFGSGTRLTVV.

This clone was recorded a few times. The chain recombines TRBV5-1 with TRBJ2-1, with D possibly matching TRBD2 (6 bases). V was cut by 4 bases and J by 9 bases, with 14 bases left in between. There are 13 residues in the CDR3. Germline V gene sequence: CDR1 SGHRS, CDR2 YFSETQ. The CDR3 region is CASSPAQGGEQFF. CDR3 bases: TGCGCCAGCAGCCCCGCCCAGGGAGGTGAGCAGTTCTTC.

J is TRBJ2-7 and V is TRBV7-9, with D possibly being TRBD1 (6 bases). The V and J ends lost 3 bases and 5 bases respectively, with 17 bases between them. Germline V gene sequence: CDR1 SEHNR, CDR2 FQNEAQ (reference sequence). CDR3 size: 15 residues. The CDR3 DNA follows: TGTGCCAGCAGCTTCCGGAGCCAGGGGTCCGACGAGCAGTACTTC. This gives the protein CASSFRSQGSDEQYF.

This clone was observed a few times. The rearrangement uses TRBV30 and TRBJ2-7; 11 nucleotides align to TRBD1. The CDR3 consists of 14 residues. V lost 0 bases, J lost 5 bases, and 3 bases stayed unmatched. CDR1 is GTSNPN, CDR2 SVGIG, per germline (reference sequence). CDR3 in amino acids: CAWSVGQGANEQYF. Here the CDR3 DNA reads TGTGCCTGGAGTGTAGGACAGGGGGCGAACGAGCAGTACTTC.

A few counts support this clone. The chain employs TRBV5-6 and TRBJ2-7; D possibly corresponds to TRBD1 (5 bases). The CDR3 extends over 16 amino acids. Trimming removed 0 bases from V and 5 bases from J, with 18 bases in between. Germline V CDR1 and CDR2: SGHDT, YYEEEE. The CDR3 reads CASSLAAQGIRDEQYF. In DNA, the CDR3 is TGTGCCAGCAGCTTGGCGGCGCAGGGCATAAGGGACGAGCAGTACTTC.

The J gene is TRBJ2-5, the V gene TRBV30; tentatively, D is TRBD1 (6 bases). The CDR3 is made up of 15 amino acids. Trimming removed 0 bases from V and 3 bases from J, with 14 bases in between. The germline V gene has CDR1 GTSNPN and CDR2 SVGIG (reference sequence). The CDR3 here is CAWSVTGKMEETQYF. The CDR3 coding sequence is TGTGCCTGGAGTGTAACAGGGAAGATGGAAGAGACCCAGTACTTC.